This paragraph covers one T cell receptor (beta chain) sequence. It lacks a known antigen. Base qualities are not at hand, and no much larger clone is one base apart. The donors were healthy, HIV-negative adults with no recently reported acute infections or vaccinations. Only Caucasian adults living in Nashville, Tennessee, USA were represented among the donors. CD4+ T cells were enriched by magnetic negative selection, after which naive cells were positively selected on CD45RA and the negative fraction was taken as the memory subset. Blood was collected by leukapheresis, and PBMCs were isolated by Ficoll-Histopaque density gradient centrifugation and then cryopreserved in liquid nitrogen vapor phase. Purity and quantity of every magnetically sorted T cell population were checked by analytical flow cytometry. Genomic DNA was isolated from each sorted fraction and quantified by UV absorbance on a Nanodrop 2000c.

This entry comes from a study of shared clonotypes between healthy human individuals (dated by TCRdb to 2018 to 2021). Background on the whole study: A few men and a couple of women, aged 18 to 49 years, made up the cohort. Different laboratories and diverse techniques were used to prepare libraries and sequence TCR repertoires, to increase sequencing depth and limit assay-specific biases. To estimate repertoire size and how much clonotypes are shared between individuals, the study performed deep sequencing of blood TCR repertoires from a few healthy adults. For each donor, three plates each were used for CD4 naive and CD4 memory, two plates were used for CD8 naive, and one plate was used for CD8 memory. Each donor's leukapheresis produced roughly between about 0.85 and 10 billion PBMCs. The full study reports these points: Sampling was restricted to blood, and TCR repertoires in tissues likely differ from the TCR repertoires found in blood. Pairwise subsampling indicated that sequencing depth was expected to affect the degree of clonotype sharing among donors. Across a few donors, approximately 5% of naive CD4, approximately 3.6% of naive CD8, 2.3% of memory CD4, and over 0.35% of memory CD8 clonotypes were shared. Estimated clonotype richness was generally larger for naive than for memory subsets. Because the study included only a small number of donors, the genetic and exposure-history diversity represented was limited. Rarefaction of sorted-subset datasets indicated incomplete sequencing despite the large sequencing depth. Higher generation probabilities were observed for clonotypes shared by all four sorted-subset donors than for non-shared clonotypes.

The CDR1 and CDR2 encoded by the germline V gene are SGDLS and YYNGEE. Relative to germline, V is missing 10 bases and J is missing 4 bases, with 12 bases of the junction outside any gene match. The CDR3 contains 14 residues, cysteine and phenylalanine counted. Only CDR3 DNA remains: 42 bases, in frame from the first base. Using the deep immunoSEQ assay, TCR CDR3 regions were amplified from genomic DNA by multiplex PCR. Extracted genomic DNA from each cell subset was spread evenly across all wells of several immunoSEQ 96-well plates, with each plate serving as a replicate. For sorted subsets, roughly 200 ng of genomic DNA, equivalent to around 29,000 T cell genomes, went into each replicate PCR. The purified libraries were quantified using a Qubit 3.0 fluorometer, sized with a Bioanalyzer 2100, and then quantified again using the KAPA Library Quantification kit. Each immunoSEQ 96-well plate was sequenced on its own single-read 150-cycle Illumina NextSeq 550 flow cell. Concerning the study's data processing: Because the immunoSEQ output held only junctional sequences and lacked quality scores, the filtering could not match the filtering applied to full-length reads. Sequences were annotated with PyIR, a Python wrapper for IgBLAST v1.9, and V/J genes and CDR3 were assigned using IMGT germline references. Reads were filtered out if the reads had weak V/J assignments (E-value above 1e-6), no CDR3, stop codons, out-of-frame junctions, or ambiguous translated residues. A V3J clonotype was defined by an identical inferred V gene, J gene, and CDR3 amino acid sequence. To compute the percentage overlap between repertoires, the number of shared unique clonotypes was divided by the size of the smaller repertoire. Richness of each repertoire was evaluated using RTK rarefaction, the Chao1 estimator, and Recon v2.1 estimates of unobserved clonotypes. Generation probabilities for all TCRbeta clonotypes obtained by the gDNA method from a handful of donors were computed using OLGA. TCRdb retrieved this table from immuneACCESS and kept in-frame rearrangements only. Not all clones are present; in checked studies, unresolved V genes account for under half, and no reason is known for the remainder. V and J calls and clone size come straight from that table; D and trimming were deduced from the DNA. The sample includes 2 million to 2.5 million clones, with just over 90% observed a single time. Jointly, the top ten make up 0.35% to 0.5% of the sample.

The receptor was isolated from a man between 18 and 29 years old in good health. Some clones in this sample may be carry-over from other donors' samples. The rearranged chain carries TRBV9 and TRBJ2-3; TRBD2 aligns with 7 central bases. Specimen: naive CD4+ T cells from PBMCs. The sample's cell subset or site, from its label and the paper: CD45RA+ positively selected. The CDR3 protein sequence reads: CASTPLAVSDTQYF. The sequenced DNA: TGTGCCTCCACCCCGCTAGCGGTATCAGATACGCAGTATTTT.